The next 8 T cell receptor beta chains were all read from a single sample in a study of control samples from healthy donors and cancer patients. The method was immunoSEQ multiplex PCR; TCRdb's version includes in-frame clones alone and lacks a portion of them. The repertoire holds around 55,000 clones, with nearly 90% as singletons. The source material was blood. The origin of the receptors is a man between 50 and 59 years old in good health.

The genes are TRBV7-2 and TRBJ2-7, with 7 bases lining up with TRBD2. V lost 6 bases to trimming and J lost 1 base; unmatched junction nucleotides: 3. The CDR3 sequence is 13 residues long. CDR1 is SGHTA and CDR2 is FQGNSA in the germline V gene. The CDR3 loop is CASRVSGSYEQYF. CDR3 coding DNA: TGTGCCAGCAGAGTTAGCGGGTCCTACGAGCAGTACTTC.

V is TRBV28 and J is TRBJ1-2; tentative D call: TRBD1 (5 bases). The germline V and J ends were trimmed by 5 bases and 6 bases, with 16 bases remaining between them. Germline V CDR1 and CDR2: MDHEN, SYDVKM. CDR3 size: 14 residues. The chain's CDR3 is CASSSPAGTHGYTF. CDR3 nucleotides: TGTGCCAGCAGTAGCCCAGCCGGGACCCATGGCTACACCTTC.

The chain couples TRBV3-1 (or the pseudogene TRBV3-2) to TRBJ2-3; 8 bases line up with TRBD2. In germline, CDR1 is LGHDT, CDR2 YNNKEL (reference sequence). Losses at the gene ends were 0 bases for V and 7 bases for J; bases not matched to a gene: 12. This CDR3 has 17 amino acids. The CDR3 coding sequence is TGTGCCAGCAGCCAAGATCCTCCGGGCGGGAGGAAATATACGCAGTATTTT. Translating gives CASSQDPPGGRKYTQYF.

The chain combines TRBV7-9 with TRBJ1-4; no firm D call. The CDR3 is made up of 15 amino acids. Deletions cut 1 base from V and 3 bases from J, with 9 bases between. Germline CDR1 and CDR2: SEHNR and FQNEAQ (reference sequence). The CDR3 is CASSLEGRANEKLFF. CDR3 sequence (DNA): TGTGCCAGCAGCTTAGAGGGAAGGGCTAATGAAAAACTGTTTTTT.

The gene calls are TRBV29-1 and TRBJ2-5; D may be TRBD1 or TRBD2 (5 bases each). The V and J ends lost 1 base and 4 bases respectively, with 10 bases between them. CDR1 is SQVTM, CDR2 ANQGSEA, per germline. The CDR3 runs to 13 residues. CDR3 in amino acids: CSVEVRGAETQYF. As DNA, the CDR3 is TGCAGCGTTGAAGTCCGAGGGGCAGAGACCCAGTACTTC.

The gene calls are TRBV4-1 and TRBJ2-7, with 7 bases lining up with TRBD1. The CDR3 length is 15 residues. Germline V CDR1 and CDR2: MGHRA, YSYEKL. V dropped 5 bases and J dropped 0; count of bases not matched to a gene: 7. The CDR3 nucleotides are TGCGCCAGCAGCGAATCCGGGACAGCCTCCTACGAGCAGTACTTC. This codes for CASSESGTASYEQYF.

The chain uses TRBV28 and TRBJ2-7; 12 bases map to TRBD2. The CDR3 consists of 15 residues. CDR1 is MDHEN, CDR2 SYDVKM, per germline. The J segment lost 3 bases and the V segment lost 6 bases, leaving 6 bases of the junction unmatched. The CDR3 loop reads CASSLTSGSNYEQYF. The CDR3 DNA reads TGTGCCAGCAGCCTGACTAGCGGGAGTAACTACGAGCAGTACTTC.

The chain links TRBV7-8 to TRBJ2-5, with TRBD2 matching over 12 bases. With V trimmed by 5 bases and J by 5 bases, 12 bases remained unmatched. CDR1 is SGHVS and CDR2 is FQNEAQ in the germline V gene. The CDR3 has 17 residues. In DNA, the CDR3 is TGTGCCAGCAGCCCTCTGACTAGCGGGAGCTTCTTGGAGACCCAGTACTTC. The encoded protein is CASSPLTSGSFLETQYF.